What follows are 5 T cell receptor beta chains derived from one specimen sequenced in a study of T cell changes during pregnancy in multiple sclerosis. Profiling relied on immunoSEQ multiplex PCR, and the TCRdb table lists in-frame clones only, not all of them. The sample carries 80,000 to 95,000 clones, roughly 93% recorded once. This material consisted of peripheral blood, taken in the third trimester of pregnancy. These receptors were taken from a female donor in good health, enrolled as a control in a pregnancy study.

The chain employs TRBV28 and TRBJ2-1; TRBD2 agrees at 11 bases. The CDR3 is made up of 15 amino acids. Trimming removed 5 bases from V and 6 bases from J; junction bases left unmatched: 6. Looked up from germline, CDR1 is MDHEN and CDR2 is SYDVKM. CDR3: CASSPLAGVRNEQFF. The CDR3 DNA sequence: TGTGCCAGCAGTCCACTAGCGGGAGTTCGCAATGAGCAGTTCTTC.

This chain uses TRBV6-6 with TRBJ2-1, with TRBD2 as a possible D gene (6 bases). Per the germline V gene, CDR1 is MNHNY and CDR2 is SVGAGI (reference sequence). Deletions cut 6 bases from V and 1 base from J, with 16 bases between. CDR3 length equals 16 residues. CDR3 in DNA: TGTGCCAGCAGGATGGACTCAGCGGGTTCCTACAATGAGCAGTTCTTC. Its translation is CASRMDSAGSYNEQFF.

V and J are TRBV6-5 and TRBJ1-2; 7 bases match TRBD1. In germline, CDR1 is MNHEY, CDR2 SVGAGI. CDR3 length equals 11 residues. Unmatched junction bases numbered 7, after V lost 10 bases and J lost 8 bases. CDR3 in amino acids: CATRQGYGYTF. CDR3 in DNA: TGTGCCACCAGACAGGGCTACGGCTACACCTTC.

The chain joins TRBV5-4 to TRBJ2-7, with D unclear. Trimming shortened V by 0 bases and J by 6 bases, and 4 bases separated the two germline ends. Germline V gene sequence: CDR1 SGHNT, CDR2 YYREEE (reference sequence). The CDR3 has 11 amino acids. The CDR3 loop is CASSLAGEQYF. Here the CDR3 DNA reads TGTGCCAGCAGCTTGGCCGGCGAGCAGTACTTC.

V usage is TRBV7-8 and J usage is TRBJ2-1; 7 nucleotides line up with TRBD2. The CDR3 runs to 18 residues. V shed 2 bases and J 0 bases; nucleotides not matched to a gene: 10. Germline V gene data show CDR1 as SGHVS and CDR2 as FQNEAQ. Here the CDR3 reads CASSLSLAGESSYNEQFF. DNA of the CDR3: TGTGCCAGCAGCTTATCTCTTGCGGGGGAAAGCTCCTACAATGAGCAGTTCTTC.